This TCR beta chain stems from a study of T cells in narcolepsy. Notes on the study in general: Reportedly, autoreactive clonotypes were serially detected in patients' blood but not controls'.

The method was immunoSEQ multiplex PCR; TCRdb's version includes in-frame clones alone and lacks a portion of them. The sample consists of about 30,000 clones, roughly 77% of them appearing once. Remarks on this clone: Its antigen is undetermined.

The CDR3 consists of 17 residues. The germline CDR1 and CDR2 sequences are SGHVS and FNYEAQ. V was cut by 8 bases and J by 9 bases, with 26 bases left in between. V and J are TRBV7-6 and TRBJ1-6; D perhaps matches TRBD1 (6 bases). This receptor was identified in a human donor with narcolepsy. Sequenced sample: CD45RA- memory CD4+ T cells from PBMCs. CDR3 sequence: CASPRTVACLKGSPLHF. The CDR3 nucleotides are TGTGCCAGCCCTAGGACAGTGGCGTGCTTAAAGGGTTCACCCCTCCACTTT.